The clone carrying this T cell receptor (beta chain) occurred a few times. The data originate from a study of T-cell memory formation after mild COVID-19. The V gene's germline CDR1 is SGHRS and CDR2 YFSETQ. The V gene lost 0 bases and the J gene lost 4 bases, with 11 bases spanning the gap. The CDR3 runs to 16 residues. Each CDR3 protein is one row after TCRdb ran MiXCR on the 5' RACE reads. The table shows some 350,000 distinct CDR3 sequences, with 15% occurring only once. The chain couples TRBV5-1 to TRBJ2-6, with D maybe TRBD1 (5 bases). The sequenced sample was PBMCs or a T cell subset sorted from them (not recorded which). The clonotype originates from a young man who had mild COVID-19 (a few samples of this study predate the infection). Cell type and time point are not known. DNA for the CDR3: TGCGCCAGCAGCTTGGACAGGACCCTGGGGGCCAACGTCCTGACTTTC. Its protein is CASSLDRTLGANVLTF.